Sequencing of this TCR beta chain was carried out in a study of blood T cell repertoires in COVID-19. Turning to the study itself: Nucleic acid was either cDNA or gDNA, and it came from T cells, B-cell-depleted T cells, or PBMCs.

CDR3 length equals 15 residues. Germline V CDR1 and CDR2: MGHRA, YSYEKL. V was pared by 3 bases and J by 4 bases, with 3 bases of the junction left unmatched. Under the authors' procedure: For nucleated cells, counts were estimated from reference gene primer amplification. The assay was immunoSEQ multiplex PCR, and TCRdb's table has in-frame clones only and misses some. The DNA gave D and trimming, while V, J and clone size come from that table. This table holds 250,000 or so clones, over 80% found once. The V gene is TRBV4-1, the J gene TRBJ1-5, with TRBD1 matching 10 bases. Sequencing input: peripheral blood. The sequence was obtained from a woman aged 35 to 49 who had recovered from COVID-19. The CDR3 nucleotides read TGCGCCAGCAGCCAGACAGGGGGCTGGAATCAGCCCCAGCATTTT. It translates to CASSQTGGWNQPQHF.